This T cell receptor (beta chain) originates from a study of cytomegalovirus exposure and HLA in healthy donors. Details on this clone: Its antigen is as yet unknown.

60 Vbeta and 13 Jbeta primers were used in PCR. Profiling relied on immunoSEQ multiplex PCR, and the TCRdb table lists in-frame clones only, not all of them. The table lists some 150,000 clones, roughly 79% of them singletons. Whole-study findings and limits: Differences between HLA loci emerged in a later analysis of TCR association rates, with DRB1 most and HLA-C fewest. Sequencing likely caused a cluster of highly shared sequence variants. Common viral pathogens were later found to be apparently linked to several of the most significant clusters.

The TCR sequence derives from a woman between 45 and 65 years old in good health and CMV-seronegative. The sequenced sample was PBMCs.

CDR3 sequence reads: CASSPNHGAQYEQYF. The CDR3, as DNA: TGTGCCAGCAGCCCCAATCATGGGGCCCAATACGAGCAGTACTTC. The chain employs TRBV7-6 and TRBJ2-7, with a tentative D call TRBD1 (5 bases). Trimming pared 5 bases from V and 4 bases from J, leaving 18 bases between. Germline lookup yields CDR1 SGHVS and CDR2 FNYEAQ. The CDR3 spans 15 residues.